Listed below are T cell receptor beta chains from one sample, sequenced in a study of T cell changes during pregnancy in multiple sclerosis. Assay used: immunoSEQ multiplex PCR; TCRdb lists only in-frame clones, some missing. The sample shows roughly 70,000 clones, around 92% of them seen only once. The sample consisted of peripheral blood, taken in the third trimester of pregnancy. The receptors were gathered from a female donor in good health, enrolled as a control in a pregnancy study. The CDR3 runs from the conserved cysteine through the conserved F or W. The order of the fields is clone size, J gene, V gene, D gene, CDR3 DNA, CDR3 protein. The D gene is left open where the match is weak. The listing skips clone size in some rows; elsewhere it reads once, few, many or a size class.

clone size: .; J gene: TRBJ2-4; V gene: TRBV7-8; D gene: TRBD2; CDR3 DNA: TGTGCCAGCAGCGTGGGGGGGAGGCGGTCGTCCAAAAACATTCAGTACTTC; CDR3 protein: CASSVGGRRSSKNIQYF
clone size: .; J gene: TRBJ2-7; V gene: TRBV29-1; D gene: .; CDR3 DNA: TGCAGCGTTGAAGGCTCTACCTACGAGCAGTACTTC; CDR3 protein: CSVEGSTYEQYF
clone size: .; J gene: TRBJ1-1; V gene: TRBV10-2; D gene: .; CDR3 DNA: TGCGCCAGCAGTGAACAGACGAACACTGAAGCTTTCTTT; CDR3 protein: CASSEQTNTEAFF
clone size: .; J gene: TRBJ2-7; V gene: TRBV4-1; D gene: .; CDR3 DNA: TGCGCCAGCAGCCTTTCACAGGTGACCTACGAGCAGTACTTC; CDR3 protein: CASSLSQVTYEQYF
clone size: .; J gene: TRBJ2-3; V gene: TRBV9; D gene: TRBD2; CDR3 DNA: TGTGCCAGCAGCGTAGCCGCGGGGGGGAACACAGATACGCAGTATTTT; CDR3 protein: CASSVAAGGNTDTQYF
clone size: .; J gene: TRBJ1-2; V gene: TRBV19; D gene: TRBD1; CDR3 DNA: TGTGCCAGTAGCGTTCCGGGACAGGAAGGTGGCTACACCTTC; CDR3 protein: CASSVPGQEGGYTF
clone size: .; J gene: TRBJ1-6; V gene: TRBV5-6; D gene: TRBD1; CDR3 DNA: TGTGCCAGCAGCGTCCGGGACAGCCTTACCCCATTAAATTCACCCCTCCACTTT; CDR3 protein: CASSVRDSLTPLNSPLHF
clone size: once; J gene: TRBJ2-3; V gene: TRBV5-4; D gene: .; CDR3 DNA: TGTGCCAGCAGCCCCCCGGGGATGGAGAGCACAGATACGCAGTATTTT; CDR3 protein: CASSPPGMESTDTQYF
clone size: .; J gene: TRBJ2-5; V gene: TRBV6-5; D gene: .; CDR3 DNA: TGTGCCAGCAGTCTAACTAACGGGTTAGAGACCCAGTACTTC; CDR3 protein: CASSLTNGLETQYF
clone size: .; J gene: TRBJ2-7; V gene: TRBV19; D gene: .; CDR3 DNA: TGTGCCAGTGCCGCGGGGGCGCGTTTCGAGCAGTACTTC; CDR3 protein: CASAAGARFEQYF